This T cell receptor (beta chain) came from a study of blood T cell repertoires in COVID-19. Repertoires were generated with immunoSEQ multiplex PCR, while TCRdb's copy carries only in-frame clones and drops some. The sample holds 84,000 or so clones, 80% seen once. The germline V gene has CDR1 SNHLY and CDR2 FYNNEI. The ends were cut back, 6 bases at V and 1 base at J, with 15 bases in the middle. The CDR3 spans 15 residues. Sequences were obtained from peripheral blood. The chain employs TRBV2 and TRBJ1-1, with D perhaps matching TRBD1 (6 bases). The receptor was isolated from a woman of 80 years or more with acute or convalescent COVID-19. The CDR3 here is CASSLTGQSNTEAFF. The CDR3 DNA follows: TGTGCCAGCAGCCTAACGGGACAATCGAACACTGAAGCTTTCTTT.